The next 32 T cell receptor beta chains were all read from a single sample in a study of T cells in Graves' hyperthyroidism and ophthalmopathy. Regions amplified from RNA transcripts were the TCR beta CDR3 regions. During a first-round RT-PCR of the TCR CDR3, the HTBI primer set was used. TCRdb re-analysed the multiplex PCR reads in MiXCR, keeping a single row per CDR3 protein. The sample comprises some 180,000 distinct CDR3 sequences, roughly a sixth of which are singletons, and roughly 50% rests with the top ten. The specimen sequenced was blood. The source of these receptors is a woman between 45 and 65 years old with Graves' hyperthyroidism.

This clonotype was counted at least ten times. The rearrangement joins TRBV2 to TRBJ1-1; no definite D call. The CDR3 consists of 11 residues. Germline V gives CDR1 SNHLY, CDR2 FYNNEI. V gave up 4 bases and J gave up 8 bases, with 8 bases separating them. CDR3 DNA: TGTGCCAGCAGTGGGACGGAGGAAGCTTTCTTT. Its translation: CASSGTEEAFF. Together with reference TRBV2 and TRBJ1-1, the CDR3 gives the full variable domain: EPEVTQTPSHQVTQMGQEVILRCVPISNHLYFYWYRQILGQKVEFLVSFYNNEISEKSEIFDDQFSVERPDGSNFTLKIRSTKLEDSAMYFCASSGTEEAFFGQGTRLTVV.

The sample holds a few counts of this clonotype. This sequence joins TRBV19 and TRBJ2-5, with 7 nucleotides matching TRBD1. In germline, CDR1 is LNHDA, CDR2 SQIVND (reference sequence). V gave up 5 bases and J gave up 3 bases; unmatched junction bases: 6. CDR3 length equals 14 residues. The CDR3 loop reads CASSPRDREETQYF. In DNA form, the CDR3 reads TGTGCCAGTAGTCCCCGGGACAGAGAAGAGACCCAGTACTTC.

For this clonotype: Being one base from a much bigger clone, this may be a read error. DNA of the CDR3: TGTGCCAGCAGTTACTCGACCCCGCCGGGGAAGGACGTGGCGGTAGAGACCCAGTACTTC. Translation: CASSYSTPPGKDVAVETQYF. The rearrangement uses TRBV6-2 or TRBV6-3 and TRBJ2-5; a possible D gene is TRBD2 (5 bases). Between the trimmed V and J ends, which lost 0 bases and 4 bases, there was a span of 27 bases. The CDR3 contains 20 residues. CDR1 and CDR2 from the germline V gene are MNHEY and SVGEGT.

The chain combines TRBV5-1 with TRBJ1-2, with 7 bases identical to TRBD1. The CDR3 covers 20 residues. V trimming: 4 bases; J trimming: 2 bases; junction bases outside the gene matches: 23. Germline V gene data show CDR1 as SGHRS and CDR2 as YFSETQ. The CDR3 loop is CASSKRGGAGGGNLNYGYTF. In nucleotides, the CDR3 is TGCGCCAGCAGCAAACGCGGTGGGGCAGGGGGAGGTAATTTGAACTATGGCTACACCTTC.

This clonotype showed up many times. V is TRBV12-5 and J is TRBJ2-3; 13 nucleotides align to TRBD2. The germline gives CDR1 LGHNT, CDR2 FRNRAP. With V trimmed by 5 bases and J by 8 bases, 13 bases remained unmatched. The CDR3 totals 17 residues. For the CDR3, the DNA is TGTGCTAGTGGTCTTCGGACTAGCGGGAGTGACCTGGGTACGCAGTATTTT. Protein sequence: CASGLRTSGSDLGTQYF. Full variable domain (remainder filled in from reference TRBV12-5 and TRBJ2-3): DARVTQTPRHKVTEMGQEVTMRCQPILGHNTVFWYRQTMMQGLELLAYFRNRAPLDDSGMPKDRFSAEMPDATLATLKIQPSEPRDSAVYFCASGLRTSGSDLGTQYFGPGTRLTVL.

The chain uses TRBV10-3 and TRBJ2-3, with 8 bases aligning to TRBD2. Germline CDR1 is ENHRY and CDR2 is SYGVKD. This CDR3 is built from 15 residues. Germline trimming cut 11 bases from V and 1 base from J; bases unmatched to any gene: 11. The CDR3 DNA follows: TGTGCCGGGAGCCTTGGAGCGGGAGGCACAGATACGCAGTATTTT. Protein sequence: CAGSLGAGGTDTQYF.

In this sample, this clonotype turned up a few times. The chain uses TRBV20-1 and TRBJ2-1, with 10 bases matching TRBD2. V lost 5 bases to trimming and J lost 0 bases; unmatched junction nucleotides: 1. The CDR3 runs to 14 residues. From germline, CDR1 is DFQATT and CDR2 SNEGSKA (reference sequence). The CDR3 nucleotides read TGCAGTGCTTCTAGCGGGAGCTCCTACAATGAGCAGTTCTTC. It codes for CSASSGSSYNEQFF.

This clonotype was counted many times. V and J are TRBV30 and TRBJ1-5; D gene uncertain. Trimming removed 0 bases at V and 2 bases at J, with 11 bases between. Germline lookup yields CDR1 GTSNPN and CDR2 SVGIG (reference sequence). This CDR3 spans 15 amino acids. DNA for the CDR3: TGTGCCTGGAGTGTATCCTCGGGTCGCAATCAGCCCCAGCATTTT. Protein product: CAWSVSSGRNQPQHF.

This clonotype appeared many times. This rearrangement joins TRBV7-2 to TRBJ1-6; D may be TRBD1 (5 bases). The germline CDR1 and CDR2 sequences are SGHTA and FQGNSA. The CDR3 totals 16 residues. Trimming removed 0 bases from V and 8 bases from J, with 14 bases in between. The CDR3 region has the DNA TGTGCCAGCAGCTTAGCGAGACTCCGGGACTATTCACCCCTCCACTTT. Protein sequence: CASSLARLRDYSPLHF.

This clonotype was detected only a few times. This chain connects TRBV30 to TRBJ2-5; either TRBD1 or TRBD2 may fit D (5 bases each). The CDR3 contains 15 residues. V was clipped by 0 bases and J by 5 bases, with 16 bases between them. Germline V gene lookup returns CDR1 GTSNPN and CDR2 SVGIG (reference sequence). Written as DNA, the CDR3 is TGTGCCTGGAGTGTCGGGACCGAACTATTGGAGACCCAGTACTTC. Its translation: CAWSVGTELLETQYF.

This clonotype was seen repeatedly, ten times or more. The rearrangement uses TRBV12-5 and TRBJ2-1; 9 nucleotides agree with TRBD1. CDR1 LGHNT and CDR2 FRNRAP come from the germline V gene. There are 14 residues in the CDR3. Unmatched junction bases numbered 7, after V lost 5 bases and J lost 8 bases. The CDR3 is CASGPGQGFDEQFF. As DNA, the CDR3 is TGTGCTAGTGGTCCGGGACAGGGTTTCGATGAGCAGTTCTTC. Filled out from reference TRBV12-5 and TRBJ2-1, the complete variable domain reads DARVTQTPRHKVTEMGQEVTMRCQPILGHNTVFWYRQTMMQGLELLAYFRNRAPLDDSGMPKDRFSAEMPDATLATLKIQPSEPRDSAVYFCASGPGQGFDEQFFGPGTRLTVL.

The J gene is TRBJ2-6, the V gene TRBV2; TRBD1 or TRBD2 may be the D gene (6 bases each). Trimming pared 7 bases from V and 5 bases from J, leaving 15 bases between. The length of the CDR3 is 15 residues. Germline V gene lookup returns CDR1 SNHLY and CDR2 FYNNEI. DNA of the CDR3: TGTGCCAGCAAGATAGGGGGGTCAAGGGCCAACGTCCTGACTTTC. It translates to CASKIGGSRANVLTF.

This clonotype is a singleton in its sample. V gene TRBV2 combines with J gene TRBJ1-4; 8 nucleotides match TRBD1. This CDR3 contains 13 residues. Germline CDR1 and CDR2: SNHLY and FYNNEI. After removal of 3 bases from V and 7 bases from J, the junction contained 1 base not matched to a gene. The CDR3 bases are TGTGCCAGCAGTGACAGGGGGCGTGAAAAACTGTTTTTT. Translation gives CASSDRGREKLFF.

This clonotype showed up many times. In nucleotides, the CDR3 is TGTGCCAGCATTCCTCCGGGACAGGGCACAGATACGCAGTATTTT. Amino acid sequence: CASIPPGQGTDTQYF. The chain recombines TRBV12-3 or TRBV12-4 with TRBJ2-3; 8 bases are shared with TRBD1. J was trimmed by 1 base and V by 7 bases; bases with no gene match: 7. The CDR3 covers 15 residues.

This clonotype was detected ten times or more. The chain carries TRBV25-1 and TRBJ2-7; D is undetermined. This CDR3 region has 15 residues. Germline-derived CDR1 and CDR2 are MGHDK and SYGVNS. V was trimmed by 4 bases and J by 1 base, leaving 14 bases between them. The CDR3 spells CASSGNTVSSYEQYF. DNA for the CDR3: TGTGCCAGCAGTGGAAACACCGTGTCTTCCTACGAGCAGTACTTC.

The CDR3 DNA follows: TGTGCCTGGCAATCGGGATTAGCCAAAAACATTCAGTACTTC. Amino acid sequence: CAWQSGLAKNIQYF. The chain couples TRBV30 to TRBJ2-4; D is possibly TRBD2 (5 bases). The germline V gene has CDR1 GTSNPN and CDR2 SVGIG (reference sequence). The germline V and J ends were trimmed by 5 bases and 0 bases, with 11 bases remaining between them. The length of the CDR3 is 14 residues.

This clonotype was recorded many times. The chain employs TRBV11-3 and TRBJ1-2; D is perhaps TRBD1 (5 bases). Germline V gives CDR1 SGHNT, CDR2 YENEEA. V was trimmed by 1 base and J by 3 bases, leaving 18 bases between them. The CDR3 runs to 17 residues. Here the CDR3 DNA reads TGTGCCAGCAGCTTAGGCGACAGTTCCTGGGATTACTATGGCTACACCTTC. Translation gives CASSLGDSSWDYYGYTF.

This clonotype was recorded at least ten times. This CDR3 reads CASRPQATYTEAFF. DNA for the CDR3: TGTGCCAGCAGGCCACAGGCGACGTACACTGAAGCTTTCTTT. The V gene is TRBV28, the J gene TRBJ1-1, with a possible D match to TRBD1 (5 bases). Germline CDR1 reads MDHEN; CDR2 reads SYDVKM. V was pared by 6 bases and J by 3 bases, with 14 bases between. The CDR3 is 14 residues long.

J is TRBJ1-1 and V is TRBV11-1; 8 bases line up with TRBD1. This CDR3 region has 15 residues. Trimming removed 4 bases from V and 2 bases from J; junction bases left unmatched: 6. CDR1 is SGHAT and CDR2 is FQDESV in the germline V gene (reference sequence). CDR3 nucleotides: TGTGCCAGCAGCTCCCGGACAGGGAGAAACACTGAAGCTTTCTTT. Its translation: CASSSRTGRNTEAFF.

As to this clonotype: This may arise from a read error, as a much more abundant clone is one base away. The V call is TRBV3-1, the J call TRBJ2-5; 7 bases fit TRBD2. CDR1 and CDR2 (germline): LGHDT, YNNKEL (reference sequence). The CDR3 has 14 residues. The CDR3 nucleotides are TGTGCCAGCGATGGGAGGGAGGGAGCAGAGTCCCAGTACTTC. Residues: CASDGREGAESQYF.

This clonotype was seen a few times. This sequence joins TRBV7-3 and TRBJ1-2, with TRBD1 identical over 8 bases. Germline CDR1 and CDR2: SGHTA and FQGTGA. J gave up 8 bases and V 4 bases, and 9 bases lay outside the gene matches. The CDR3 spans 14 residues. The CDR3: CASSSTTGAFGYTF. The CDR3 DNA reads as TGTGCCAGCAGCTCCACGACAGGGGCATTCGGCTACACCTTC.

The V call is TRBV19, the J call TRBJ2-3; the D gene is possibly TRBD1 (6 bases). V lost 3 bases and J lost 0, with 10 bases in between. Germline lookup yields CDR1 LNHDA and CDR2 SQIVND (reference sequence). This CDR3 is 15 amino acids long. CDR3 bases: TGTGCCAGTAGTATGTTGGGGGCTAGCACAGATACGCAGTATTTT. This sequence encodes CASSMLGASTDTQYF.

This clonotype has at least ten counts. The rearrangement links TRBV11-2 to TRBJ2-1, with no clear D. The V and J ends lost 0 bases and 7 bases respectively, with 7 bases between them. Germline V lookup: CDR1 SGHAT, CDR2 FQNNGV. The CDR3 spans 13 residues. Here the CDR3 reads CASSLDARNEQFF. CDR3 nucleotide sequence: TGTGCCAGCAGCTTAGACGCCCGTAATGAGCAGTTCTTC.

This clonotype was counted many times. This chain joins TRBV20-1 and TRBJ1-2, with 8 bases fitting TRBD1. CDR1 is DFQATT and CDR2 is SNEGSKA in the germline V gene (reference sequence). The CDR3 has 13 amino acids. Trimming cost V 3 bases and J 8 bases; bases outside gene matches: 8. CDR3 protein: CSARDRVEEGYTF. CDR3 sequence (DNA): TGCAGTGCTAGGGACAGGGTAGAGGAGGGCTACACCTTC.

The chain has TRBV29-1 and TRBJ1-3, with unresolved D. The CDR3 is 13 residues long. V was clipped by 5 bases and J by 1 base, with 9 bases between them. The germline V gene has CDR1 SQVTM and CDR2 ANQGSEA. Here the CDR3 DNA reads TGCAGCGTTTCAAGGTCTTCTGGAAACACCATATATTTT. Protein sequence: CSVSRSSGNTIYF.

This clonotype was recorded many times. V and J are TRBV12-3 or TRBV12-4 and TRBJ2-1; either TRBD1 or TRBD2 may supply D (5 bases each). Trimming left V 6 bases short and J 7 bases short, with 13 bases between. The CDR3 spans 13 residues. The CDR3 sequence: CASRWDLGNEQFF. For the CDR3, the DNA is TGTGCCAGCAGATGGGACCTGGGAAATGAGCAGTTCTTC.

This clonotype was seen many times. The rearrangement uses TRBV3-1 and TRBJ2-7; D is unresolved. Trimming removed 1 base at V and 3 bases at J, with 19 bases between. Per germline, CDR1 LGHDT and CDR2 YNNKEL (reference sequence). This CDR3 is 17 amino acids long. The CDR3 region is CASSQGSGGPHRYEQYF. As DNA, the CDR3 is TGTGCCAGCAGCCAAGGGTCTGGTGGTCCGCATCGCTACGAGCAGTACTTC.

This clonotype was counted at least ten times. V and J are TRBV20-1 and TRBJ2-7, with TRBD2 matching over 7 bases. CDR3 size: 15 residues. The germline V gene encodes CDR1 DFQATT and CDR2 SNEGSKA (reference sequence). Trimming took 3 bases from V and 6 from J; bases not matched to a gene: 14. CDR3 in DNA: TGCAGTGCTAGCCTCTTAGGGAGCGGGGTAGGCGAGCAGTACTTC. The encoded protein is CSASLLGSGVGEQYF.

This clonotype was seen a few times. This rearrangement joins TRBV29-1 to TRBJ2-3, with 8 bases aligning to TRBD2. The CDR3 spans 15 residues. Per the germline V gene, CDR1 is SQVTM and CDR2 is ANQGSEA. The ends lost 4 bases at V and 0 bases at J; junction bases unmatched: 6. The CDR3 here is CSVVVAGRSTDTQYF. The DNA of the CDR3 is TGCAGCGTTGTAGTAGCGGGAAGGAGCACAGATACGCAGTATTTT.

The V call is TRBV6-2 or TRBV6-3, the J call TRBJ2-5, with D perhaps being TRBD1 or TRBD2 (5 bases each). The CDR3 loop spans 15 amino acids. V was shortened by 6 bases and J by 13 bases, with 27 bases between the two germline ends. The germline V gene encodes CDR1 MNHEY and CDR2 SVGEGT. Here the CDR3 reads CASSKAGTKGSFVYF. The CDR3 coding sequence is TGTGCCAGCAGCAAAGCTGGGACGAAAGGGTCATTCGTGTACTTC.

Many counts were recorded for this clonotype. The V call is TRBV20-1, the J call TRBJ2-7; TRBD1 agrees at 7 bases. CDR1 is DFQATT, CDR2 SNEGSKA, per germline (reference sequence). With V trimmed by 0 bases and J by 3 bases, 5 bases remained unmatched. The CDR3 contains 14 residues. The CDR3 sequence: CSARDPDRYYEQYF. For the CDR3, the DNA is TGCAGTGCTAGAGACCCGGACAGGTACTACGAGCAGTACTTC.

The sample holds many counts of this clonotype. This rearrangement joins TRBV27 to TRBJ1-5; a weak D match, TRBD1 (5 bases). The germline V gene encodes CDR1 MNHEY and CDR2 SMNVEV (reference sequence). V gave up 2 bases and J gave up 4 bases, with 9 bases separating them. The CDR3 has 14 amino acids. The CDR3 region is CASSLAGINQPQHF. In DNA, the CDR3 is TGTGCCAGCAGTTTAGCAGGGATTAATCAGCCCCAGCATTTT.